The T cell receptor beta chain described here comes from a study of blood T cell repertoires in COVID-19. Study summary: Samples representing acute and convalescent COVID-19 were sourced from the United States, Italy and Spain. Nucleic acid was either cDNA or gDNA, and it came from T cells, B-cell-depleted T cells, or PBMCs.

Germline-derived CDR1 and CDR2 are MNHEY and SVGAGI. The CDR3 extends over 13 amino acids. V gave up 0 bases and J gave up 8 bases, with 11 bases separating them. This clone is a singleton in its sample. Methods used by the authors: For nucleated cells, counts were estimated from reference gene primer amplification. The protocol was immunoSEQ multiplex PCR, while the TCRdb copy is restricted to in-frame clones and leaves out a portion. The V and J calls and clone size are taken from that table; D and trimming were inferred from the DNA. There are some 350,000 clones in the sample; around 90% occur only once, and around 3% lies in the top ten.

V is TRBV6-5 and J is TRBJ2-7; D might be TRBD2 (6 bases). This receptor was identified in a human donor in a cohort sampled during active COVID-19. The sample comprised peripheral blood. For the CDR3, the DNA is TGTGCCAGCAGTTACTCGTGGGGGGTTCAGCAGTACTTC. This codes for CASSYSWGVQQYF.